Each of the 10 T cell receptor beta chains below was sequenced from the same sample in a study of blood T cells in healthy people across ages. The second PCR ran roughly 7 to 12 cycles with a sample-barcoded 5' primer and J-beta primers. TCRdb itself ran the 5' RACE reads through MiXCR, one entry per CDR3 protein. The data hold around 1,800,000 distinct CDR3 sequences, with about two fifths observed a single time. Sequencing input: blood. The source is a human donor in good health.

The table lists this clonotype with a few counts. The rearrangement uses TRBV29-1 and TRBJ1-2; D is possibly TRBD1 (6 bases). The germline V gene encodes CDR1 SQVTM and CDR2 ANQGSEA. Trimming shortened V by 4 bases and J by 6 bases, and 15 bases separated the two germline ends. This CDR3 comprises 13 residues. The CDR3 spells CSVAGGASDGYTF. DNA for the CDR3: TGCAGCGTTGCGGGGGGCGCCTCGGATGGCTACACCTTC.

This sequence joins TRBV6-2 or TRBV6-3 and TRBJ2-1; 14 bases align to TRBD2. This CDR3 contains 15 residues. V shed 6 bases and J 10 bases; nucleotides not matched to a gene: 8. CDR1 MNHEY and CDR2 SVGEGT come from the germline V gene. The CDR3 nucleotides are TGTGCCAGCAGCATCCGACTAGCGGGGGGGCAGGAGCAGTTCTTC. Amino acid sequence: CASSIRLAGGQEQFF.

This clonotype was observed a handful of times. The J gene is TRBJ2-4, the V gene TRBV28; 7 nucleotides match TRBD1. The J call may be faulty, since TRBJ2-7 better matches the DNA end. Germline CDR1 and CDR2: MDHEN and SYDVKM. CDR3 length: 14 residues. CDR3 nucleotide sequence: TGTGCCAGCAGTTACAGGACAGGAGTTTACGAGCAGTACTTC. Residues: CASSYRTGVYEQYF.

The CDR3 DNA follows: TGTGCCAGCAGATGGGACGCGAAAGAGACCCAGTACTTC. It encodes CASRWDAKETQYF. This chain links TRBV6-2 or TRBV6-3 with TRBJ2-5; D might be TRBD1 or TRBD2, each matching 5 bases. This CDR3 has 13 residues. The germline V gene has CDR1 MNHEY and CDR2 SVGEGT. Trimming took 6 bases from V and 3 from J, leaving 11 bases between them.

This chain uses TRBV4-1 with TRBJ1-3, with a tentative D call TRBD1 (5 bases). The V gene lost 1 base and the J gene lost 0 bases, with 10 bases spanning the gap. This CDR3 region has 16 residues. CDR1 MGHRA and CDR2 YSYEKL come from the germline V gene. In nucleotides, the CDR3 is TGCGCCAGCAGCCAAGGAAGTAGGGGCTCTGGAAACACCATATATTTT. Its translation is CASSQGSRGSGNTIYF.

CDR3 DNA sequence: TGCGCCAGCAGCCAAGGAGGGCGGGGTGAGGTTGAAAAACTGTTTTTT. It translates to CASSQGGRGEVEKLFF. This chain connects TRBV4-1 to TRBJ1-4; D is undetermined. This CDR3 has 16 amino acids. V lost 1 base and J lost 7, with 16 bases in between. Germline-derived CDR1 and CDR2 are MGHRA and YSYEKL.

This clonotype was observed a handful of times. The V call is TRBV27, the J call TRBJ2-3; D ambiguous. V lost 10 bases and J 6 bases, leaving 17 bases between the germline ends. This CDR3 comprises 13 residues. Per the germline V gene, CDR1 is MNHEY and CDR2 is SMNVEV (reference sequence). DNA for the CDR3: TGTGCCACCAAGCAAAATAAAGGGGATACGCAGTATTTT. Translated: CATKQNKGDTQYF.

This clonotype was seen more than once but under ten times. The chain couples TRBV20-1 to TRBJ2-3; a weak D match, TRBD1 (5 bases). V shed 0 bases and J shed 2 bases, with 21 bases lying between them. Germline V gives CDR1 DFQATT, CDR2 SNEGSKA (reference sequence). The CDR3 sequence is 18 residues long. CDR3 region: CSARDHLGASTATDTQYF. The CDR3 DNA follows: TGCAGTGCTAGAGATCATCTAGGGGCTTCCACCGCCACAGATACGCAGTATTTT.

This clonotype has just a few counts. The chain is built from TRBV30 and TRBJ2-1, with 7 nucleotides matching TRBD1. The CDR3 extends over 14 amino acids. Germline assignment: CDR1 GTSNPN and CDR2 SVGIG (reference sequence). V lost 5 bases to trimming and J lost 4 bases; unmatched junction nucleotides: 8. This chain's CDR3 is CAWDEGTVYNEQFF. Written as DNA, the CDR3 is TGTGCCTGGGATGAAGGGACAGTTTACAATGAGCAGTTCTTC.

The CDR3 region has the DNA TGTGCCAGCAGCTTAGGGGGACTAGCGGGGCATGAGCAGTTCTTC. As protein: CASSLGGLAGHEQFF. This rearrangement joins TRBV7-7 to TRBJ2-1, with 13 bases identical to TRBD2. There are 15 residues in the CDR3. With V trimmed by 1 base and J by 8 bases, 2 bases remained unmatched. CDR1 SSHAT and CDR2 FNYEAQ come from the germline V gene (reference sequence).